What follows describes a single T cell receptor beta chain. Just one base apart from a much larger clone, this may be a read error. A single record per CDR3 protein comes from TCRdb applying MiXCR to the 5' RACE reads. The sample carries more than 50,000 distinct CDR3 sequences, about 15% recorded once. Germline-derived CDR1 and CDR2 are MNHNS and SASEGT. This CDR3 is built from 14 residues. This sample is drawn from a study of early T cells in non-severe SARS-CoV-2 infection. Study context: The study sequenced bulk RNA from unsorted whole blood, with chains unpaired.

The chain carries TRBV6-1 and TRBJ2-3; tentative D call: TRBD1 (6 bases). This TCR derives from an adult who was a healthcare worker with PCR-confirmed SARS-CoV-2 infection or an uninfected control (not recorded which). This material consisted of whole blood, taken at baseline. The CDR3 reads CPSTIRGSTDTQYF. The CDR3 coding sequence is TGTCCCAGCACAATCAGGGGAAGCACAGATACGCAGTATTTT.